This T cell receptor beta chain originates from a study of T cell repertoires in cytomegalovirus infection. At the level of the study: Public TCR beta signatures indicated both CMV infection and matching HLA type.

One entry per CDR3 protein, called by TCRdb with MiXCR from the reads. The sample lists roughly 180,000 distinct CDR3 sequences; about a sixth were seen once. Germline V lookup: CDR1 SGHTA, CDR2 FQGNSA. The V end lost 1 base, the J end lost 3 bases, and 13 bases lay between the germline ends. This CDR3 is 16 amino acids long. The chain has TRBV7-2 and TRBJ1-5; TRBD1 might be the D (6 bases). The source material was CD8+ T cells from PBMCs. This TCR derives from a human donor in good health (CMV status not recorded). Some clones in this sample may be carry-over from other donors' samples. CDR3 sequence: CASSLVDRRTNQPQHF. The CDR3, as DNA: TGTGCCAGCAGCTTAGTAGACAGGCGAACCAATCAGCCCCAGCATTTT.